The 29 T cell receptor beta chains reported below all come from one sample, sequenced in a study of shared clonotypes between healthy human individuals. Here immunoSEQ multiplex PCR was the method, and the copy in TCRdb shows in-frame clones only, minus some. The sample consists of 2 million or so clones, 85% to 95% of them appearing once. CD8 cells regarded as naive lacked CD45RO, were positively chosen for CCR7, and omitted terminally differentiated effector memory CD45RA+ cells. Sequencing was carried out using naive CD8+ T cells sorted from blood. These receptor sequences come from a man younger than 35 in good health.

V usage is TRBV2 and J usage is TRBJ2-1; D not certain. Germline loops: CDR1 SNHLY, CDR2 FYNNEI. The CDR3 sequence is 14 residues long. With 3 bases removed from V and 1 base from J, the gap between germline ends came to 7 bases. CDR3 sequence: CASSDWSSYNEQFF. The CDR3 DNA follows: TGTGCCAGCAGTGACTGGTCGTCCTACAATGAGCAGTTCTTC.

The J gene is TRBJ1-6, the V gene TRBV6-5, with 8 bases aligning to TRBD1. Looked up from germline, CDR1 is MNHEY and CDR2 is SVGAGI. There are 14 residues in the CDR3. V trimming: 5 bases; J trimming: 5 bases; junction bases outside the gene matches: 2. The CDR3 DNA reads TGTGCCAGCAGTAAGACAGGGGATAATTCACCCCTCCACTTT. Translated, it gives CASSKTGDNSPLHF.

The CDR3 spells CASSESRGYYGYTF. The CDR3 region has the DNA TGCGCCAGCAGTGAGTCGAGAGGGTATTATGGCTACACCTTC. The rearrangement uses TRBV10-2 and TRBJ1-2; D not resolved. This CDR3 has 14 residues. The germline CDR1 and CDR2 sequences are WSHSY and SAAADI. The germline V and J ends were trimmed by 0 bases and 5 bases, with 10 bases remaining between them.

The genes are TRBV2 and TRBJ1-5; TRBD1 is a possible D gene (5 bases). CDR3 length: 16 residues. Germline V gives CDR1 SNHLY, CDR2 FYNNEI. V lost 3 bases, J lost 0 bases, and 12 bases lay in between. Here the CDR3 DNA reads TGTGCCAGCAGTGACTGGGGGGTTGATAGCAATCAGCCCCAGCATTTT. Its protein product is CASSDWGVDSNQPQHF.

This chain uses TRBV30 with TRBJ1-5; D not certain. The germline gives CDR1 GTSNPN, CDR2 SVGIG (reference sequence). Trimming cost V 5 bases and J 0 bases, with 8 bases left between them. This CDR3 comprises 13 residues. This CDR3 reads CAWGVDSNQPQHF. The CDR3 nucleotides read TGTGCCTGGGGGGTCGATAGCAATCAGCCCCAGCATTTT.

This chain links TRBV13 with TRBJ2-1; D could derive from TRBD1 or TRBD2 (5 bases each). The CDR3 has 17 residues. Germline CDR1 PRHDT, CDR2 FYEKMQ (reference sequence). V was shortened by 6 bases and J by 4 bases, with 22 bases between the two germline ends. The CDR3 bases are TGTGCCAGCAGGCCCCCCCCCGACAGTGAGGGTTACAATGAGCAGTTCTTC. Translated, it gives CASRPPPDSEGYNEQFF.

The chain employs TRBV6-6 and TRBJ2-3; 12 bases match TRBD2. After removal of 6 bases from V and 0 bases from J, the junction contained 1 base not matched to a gene. CDR3 size: 15 residues. Germline assignment: CDR1 MNHNY and CDR2 SVGAGI (reference sequence). The CDR3 DNA sequence: TGTGCCAGCAGGACTAGCGGGGGCAGCACAGATACGCAGTATTTT. Encoded protein: CASRTSGGSTDTQYF.

The V gene is TRBV6-5, the J gene TRBJ1-1; TRBD1 is a possible D gene (5 bases). V was shortened by 2 bases and J by 3 bases, with 13 bases between the two germline ends. Germline CDR1 and CDR2: MNHEY and SVGAGI. This CDR3 contains 15 residues. As DNA, the CDR3 is TGTGCCAGCAGTTACGGGACCCGATGGGACACTGAAGCTTTCTTT. It yields the protein CASSYGTRWDTEAFF.

This chain connects TRBV19 to TRBJ1-4, with D tentatively TRBD1 (5 bases). The CDR3 is 17 residues long. Germline V gene data show CDR1 as LNHDA and CDR2 as SQIVND (reference sequence). The germline V and J ends were trimmed by 4 bases and 2 bases, with 17 bases remaining between them. As DNA, the CDR3 is TGTGCCAGTAGTACGTCCCCCAGGGAGGAGACTAATGAAAAACTGTTTTTT. Protein sequence: CASSTSPREETNEKLFF.

The table lists this clone with a count of one. V is TRBV7-9 and J is TRBJ1-2; TRBD1 is a possible D gene (5 bases). CDR1 is SEHNR, CDR2 FQNEAQ, per germline (reference sequence). The CDR3 is made up of 14 amino acids. The V end lost 1 base, the J end lost 5 bases, and 11 bases lay between the germline ends. The CDR3 loop is CASSLGDGVYGYTF. The CDR3 DNA is TGTGCCAGCAGCTTAGGGGACGGGGTTTATGGCTACACCTTC.

Of note for this clone: Different DNA sequences within this sample yield the same CDR3. V gene TRBV5-4 combines with J gene TRBJ1-1, with a weak D call TRBD1 (5 bases). The CDR3 covers 13 residues. Germline lookup yields CDR1 SGHNT and CDR2 YYREEE (reference sequence). Trimming took off 1 base at V and 1 base at J, with 5 bases between the two ends. CDR3 DNA: TGTGCCAGCAGCTTGACAGGGAACACTGAAGCTTTCTTT. It is translated as CASSLTGNTEAFF.

V and J are TRBV2 and TRBJ2-3, with 10 bases fitting TRBD2. The V and J ends lost 3 bases and 5 bases, in that order; junction bases with no gene match: 8. Germline CDR1 is SNHLY and CDR2 is FYNNEI. This CDR3 spans 16 amino acids. The CDR3 nucleotides read TGTGCCAGCAGTGACGGATGGACTAGCGGAGGAGATACGCAGTATTTT. Its translation: CASSDGWTSGGDTQYF.

The chain combines TRBV5-4 with TRBJ1-1, with D tentatively TRBD1 (5 bases). Per the germline V gene, CDR1 is SGHNT and CDR2 is YYREEE (reference sequence). This CDR3 contains 15 residues. V lost 4 bases and J lost 4, with 17 bases in between. This CDR3 is CASSPSRGESTEAFF. CDR3 coding DNA: TGTGCCAGCAGCCCGTCTCGGGGGGAGAGCACTGAAGCTTTCTTT.

This sequence joins TRBV2 and TRBJ1-1; TRBD1 matches at 8 bases. Losses at the gene ends were 6 bases for V and 9 bases for J; bases not matched to a gene: 3. This CDR3 contains 11 residues. CDR1 and CDR2 (germline): SNHLY, FYNNEI. CDR3 coding DNA: TGTGCCAGCAGAAGGACAGGGAAAGCTTTCTTT. Amino acids: CASRRTGKAFF.

This sequence joins TRBV9 and TRBJ1-2; TRBD1 agrees at 9 bases. V shed 4 bases, J shed 5 bases, and the junction held 12 bases outside the gene matches. This CDR3 region has 16 residues. Germline CDR1 is SGDLS and CDR2 is YYNGEE. CDR3 in amino acids: CASSLGNRGRVYGYTF. Here the CDR3 DNA reads TGTGCCAGCAGCCTTGGGAACAGGGGGCGAGTTTATGGCTACACCTTC.

The V gene is TRBV2, the J gene TRBJ2-1; 12 nucleotides align to TRBD2. CDR1 is SNHLY, CDR2 FYNNEI, per germline. V lost 7 bases and J lost 8; bases outside the gene matches: 6. The CDR3 is 14 amino acids. The chain's CDR3 is CASTRLAGAHEQFF. CDR3 sequence (DNA): TGTGCCAGCACCCGACTAGCGGGAGCCCATGAGCAGTTCTTC.

This sequence joins TRBV25-1 and TRBJ1-6, with D tentatively TRBD1 (5 bases). CDR1 is MGHDK, CDR2 SYGVNS, per germline. The CDR3 is made up of 15 amino acids. V lost 4 bases and J 4 bases, leaving 11 bases between the germline ends. The CDR3 region has the DNA TGTGCCAGCAGTGCGGGGGTCTCATATAATTCACCCCTCCACTTT. This translates into CASSAGVSYNSPLHF.

The rearrangement joins TRBV2 to TRBJ1-2; 8 nucleotides line up with TRBD1. With 6 bases clipped from V and 6 bases from J, the junction kept 15 bases outside the gene matches. The CDR3 totals 16 residues. Germline lookup yields CDR1 SNHLY and CDR2 FYNNEI. CDR3 in DNA: TGTGCCAGCAGCGAATATTCGACAGGGGCGTGGGATGGCTACACCTTC. It codes for CASSEYSTGAWDGYTF.

The chain is built from TRBV7-9 and TRBJ1-6; 7 bases line up with TRBD1. The germline gives CDR1 SEHNR, CDR2 FQNEAQ (reference sequence). The V segment lost 2 bases and the J segment 11 bases; nucleotides outside the gene matches: 3. The length of the CDR3 is 13 residues. The CDR3 nucleotides read TGTGCCAGCAGCTTACAGGGGGACCCACCCCTCCACTTT. It codes for CASSLQGDPPLHF.

This clone appeared once. This rearrangement joins TRBV6-5 to TRBJ2-7; 7 bases line up with TRBD2. With V trimmed by 2 bases and J by 3 bases, 4 bases remained unmatched. The CDR3 runs to 14 residues. Germline-derived CDR1 and CDR2 are MNHEY and SVGAGI. Here the CDR3 reads CASSYTPGGYEQYF. The CDR3 DNA reads as TGTGCCAGCAGTTACACTCCGGGAGGCTACGAGCAGTACTTC.

CDR3 sequence (DNA): TGCGCCAGCAGTCACCGGGACTACCAGGACCATGAGCAGTTCTTC. As protein: CASSHRDYQDHEQFF. This chain links TRBV5-1 with TRBJ2-1; TRBD2 matches at 7 bases. V was pared by 5 bases and J by 8 bases, with 13 bases of the junction left unmatched. This CDR3 is built from 15 residues. CDR1 is SGHRS, CDR2 YFSETQ, per germline.

The chain has TRBV7-9 and TRBJ2-7; D might be TRBD1 (5 bases). CDR1 is SEHNR, CDR2 FQNEAQ, per germline (reference sequence). V gave up 1 base and J gave up 1 base, with 11 bases separating them. This CDR3 comprises 15 residues. The CDR3 nucleotides are TGTGCCAGCAGCTTAGGTCCAGGGATGTCCTACGAGCAGTACTTC. It is translated as CASSLGPGMSYEQYF.

The chain combines TRBV9 with TRBJ2-3; D ambiguous. The CDR3 consists of 14 residues. Trimming took 6 bases from V and 3 from J, leaving 14 bases between them. Germline lookup yields CDR1 SGDLS and CDR2 YYNGEE. The CDR3 sequence is CASNEAFRTDTQYF. CDR3 bases: TGTGCCAGCAACGAGGCCTTCCGGACAGATACGCAGTATTTT.

This chain joins TRBV11-1 and TRBJ2-1; TRBD1 might be the D (5 bases). This CDR3 is 12 amino acids long. Germline CDR1 is SGHAT and CDR2 is FQDESV (reference sequence). V was shortened by 6 bases and J by 11 bases, with 14 bases between the two germline ends. The CDR3 loop is CASSFDSRQQFF. CDR3 DNA: TGTGCCAGCAGTTTCGACAGCCGGCAGCAGTTCTTC.

V usage is TRBV6-5 and J usage is TRBJ2-7, with D hard to call. Deletions cut 11 bases from V and 6 bases from J, with 8 bases between. CDR3 length: 9 residues. Germline loops: CDR1 MNHEY, CDR2 SVGAGI. In nucleotides, the CDR3 is TGTGCCGCACCTATCGAGCAGTACTTC. Its translation is CAAPIEQYF.

This chain connects TRBV5-1 to TRBJ1-3; D is perhaps TRBD1 (6 bases). The CDR3 covers 16 residues. Germline lookup yields CDR1 SGHRS and CDR2 YFSETQ. V gave up 0 bases and J gave up 0 bases, with 10 bases separating them. The CDR3 spells CASSLAGVRSGNTIYF. CDR3 nucleotides: TGCGCCAGCAGCTTGGCAGGGGTTCGCTCTGGAAACACCATATATTTT.

The chain links TRBV9 to TRBJ1-1; 7 bases are a match to TRBD1. The CDR3 has 15 amino acids. V was pared by 3 bases and J by 0 bases, with 5 bases of the junction left unmatched. Germline V CDR1 and CDR2: SGDLS, YYNGEE. In DNA, the CDR3 is TGTGCCAGCAGCGAGTGGGACAGAGTGAACACTGAAGCTTTCTTT. This gives the protein CASSEWDRVNTEAFF.

This chain connects TRBV6-4 to TRBJ1-2; D unclear. There are 14 residues in the CDR3. V was clipped by 3 bases and J by 3 bases, with 11 bases between them. The germline gives CDR1 MRHNA, CDR2 SNTAGT. CDR3 sequence reads: CASSETAADYGYTF. CDR3 bases: TGTGCCAGCAGTGAAACAGCCGCGGACTATGGCTACACCTTC.

This chain uses TRBV14 with TRBJ1-2; tentatively, D is TRBD1 (5 bases). Germline CDR1 SGHDN, CDR2 FVKESK. Trimming removed 4 bases from V and 4 bases from J, with 16 bases in between. The CDR3 is 15 amino acids. This CDR3 reads CASSPSRGATYGYTF. The CDR3 coding sequence is TGTGCCAGCAGCCCTTCGAGGGGAGCCACCTATGGCTACACCTTC.